This T cell receptor beta chain was identified during a study of Ad26.COV2.S vaccination and SARS-CoV-2 variants. Documented treatment: some 20 received Ad26.COV2.S at low or high dose, single or two shots; 5 received placebo; per-sample allocation not given. Samples came from day 63 after the first vaccine or placebo injection. Points from the study as a whole: Similar non-spike TCR breadth was seen in vaccine and placebo recipients.

V shed 3 bases and J shed 5 bases, with 17 bases lying between them. Germline lookup yields CDR1 PRHDT and CDR2 FYEKMQ (reference sequence). The CDR3 spans 15 residues. In regard to this clone: As yet, its antigen is unknown.

TCRdb keeps only in-frame clones here, not all; method: immunoSEQ multiplex PCR. Of about 450,000 clones in the sample, 80% to 90% were seen once. The specimen comprised peripheral blood, sampled in a trial of Ad26.COV2.S vaccine versus placebo. The source of this sequence is a person between 18 and 59 years old who received the Ad26.COV2.S COVID-19 vaccine or a placebo. The chain carries TRBV13 and TRBJ2-7; TRBD1 might be the D (6 bases). The CDR3 spells CASSLMWGRLNEQYF. The CDR3, as DNA: TGTGCCAGCAGCTTGATGTGGGGGCGCTTGAACGAGCAGTACTTC. Variable domain in full (rest from reference TRBV13 and TRBJ2-7): AAGVIQSPRHLIKEKRETATLKCYPIPRHDTVYWYQQGPGQDPQFLISFYEKMQSDKGSIPDRFSAQQFSDYHSELNMSSLELGDSALYFCASSLMWGRLNEQYFGPGTRLTVT.